This TCR beta chain was found in a study of early T cells in non-severe SARS-CoV-2 infection. TCRdb itself ran the 5' RACE reads through MiXCR, one entry per CDR3 protein. This repertoire shows 35,000 to 50,000 distinct CDR3 sequences, roughly 6.2% found once; its top ten account for around 8%. This CDR3 region has 15 residues. The V and J ends lost 4 bases and 0 bases, in that order; junction bases with no gene match: 5. CDR1 is SGHRS and CDR2 is YFSETQ in the germline V gene. This receptor was identified in an adult who was a healthcare worker with PCR-confirmed SARS-CoV-2 infection or an uninfected control (not recorded which). The input for sequencing was whole blood, taken at baseline. The chain combines TRBV5-1 with TRBJ2-7, with 9 bases aligning to TRBD2. The CDR3 nucleotides are TGCGCCAGCAGCATTAGCGGGGGTCACTCCTACGAGCAGTACTTC. Translation gives CASSISGGHSYEQYF.